The text below deals with one T cell receptor beta chain. As yet, its antigen is unknown. RNA transcripts served as the template for amplifying TCR beta CDR3 regions. With the HTBI primer set, the TCR CDR3 went through a first round of RT-PCR. TCRdb fed the multiplex PCR reads into MiXCR, producing one record per CDR3 protein. This sample has about 760,000 distinct CDR3 sequences; approximately 40% occur once, and the top ten carry about a third. With 4 bases removed from V and 4 bases from J, the gap between germline ends came to 14 bases. The CDR3 has 15 residues. The germline gives CDR1 SGDLS, CDR2 YYNGEE. Graves' hyperthyroidism is called stable when ophthalmopathy does not progress within 18 months. The data derive from a study of T cells in Graves' hyperthyroidism and ophthalmopathy. General study points: Most thyroid-expanded clonotypes above 0.001 were also found in blood.

The sample consisted of blood. This receptor was taken from a woman aged 40 to 49 with Graves' hyperthyroidism. The chain has TRBV9 and TRBJ2-2; D possibly corresponds to TRBD1 (5 bases). The CDR3 spells CASSQEQAGTGELFF. The DNA of the CDR3 is TGTGCCAGCAGCCAAGAACAGGCTGGCACCGGGGAGCTGTTTTTT.